These 21 T cell receptor beta chains share one sample of origin, sequenced in a study of CD8 T cells in ankylosing spondylitis. MiXCR was run by TCRdb on the 5' RACE reads, yielding one entry per CDR3 protein. The sample lists 250,000 to 400,000 distinct CDR3 sequences; around a tenth were seen once. The source material was blood, either unsorted or a sorted T cell fraction (not recorded which). The receptors originated from a female donor with ankylosing spondylitis or in good health (not recorded which).

This clonotype has just a few counts. The chain couples TRBV20-1 to TRBJ1-3; no definite D call. Germline loops: CDR1 DFQATT, CDR2 SNEGSKA (reference sequence). With 3 bases removed from V and 0 bases from J, the gap between germline ends came to 9 bases. The length of the CDR3 is 14 residues. CDR3 loop: CSARDHNSGNTIYF. The CDR3 DNA follows: TGCAGTGCTAGGGACCATAACTCTGGAAACACCATATATTTT.

Many counts were recorded for this clonotype. The chain employs TRBV12-3 or TRBV12-4 and TRBJ2-7; D unclear. With 2 bases removed from V and 1 base from J, the gap between germline ends came to 6 bases. This CDR3 has 13 residues. This CDR3 is CASSLLLSYEQYF. The CDR3 DNA is TGTGCCAGCAGTTTATTACTTTCCTACGAGCAGTACTTC.

In this sample, this clonotype turned up many times. The genes are TRBV4-3 and TRBJ1-6; 8 positions match TRBD1. This CDR3 has 17 amino acids. Germline assignment: CDR1 LGHNA and CDR2 YSLEER. V lost 4 bases to trimming and J lost 5 bases; unmatched junction nucleotides: 10. CDR3 sequence (DNA): TGCGCCAGCAGCCCACGGCCGACAGGGGCAGATAATTCACCCCTCCACTTT. Protein sequence: CASSPRPTGADNSPLHF.

This clonotype came up many times. The rearrangement uses TRBV3-1 and TRBJ2-3; no clear D. Germline-derived CDR1 and CDR2 are LGHDT and YNNKEL (reference sequence). This CDR3 is 14 amino acids long. V gave up 1 base and J gave up 6 bases, with 11 bases separating them. CDR3 in amino acids: CASSQAAVGDTQYF. The CDR3 nucleotides are TGTGCCAGCAGCCAAGCTGCTGTTGGGGATACGCAGTATTTT.

The CDR3 region is CASSSGRENTGELFF. The CDR3 coding sequence is TGCGCCAGCAGCTCGGGGAGGGAAAACACCGGGGAGCTGTTTTTT. The chain couples TRBV5-1 to TRBJ2-2, with TRBD2 identical over 7 bases. The germline gives CDR1 SGHRS, CDR2 YFSETQ. The V segment lost 3 bases and the J segment 2 bases; nucleotides outside the gene matches: 4. The CDR3 runs to 15 residues.

This clonotype has just a few counts. The chain has TRBV28 and TRBJ1-2; 12 bases map to TRBD1. Trimming at V came to 4 bases and at J to 5 bases, leaving 8 bases not matched to a gene. This CDR3 comprises 16 residues. Looked up from germline, CDR1 is MDHEN and CDR2 is SYDVKM. The CDR3 nucleotides are TGTGCCAGCAGTTCCAAGGGACAGGGGGCGCCGTATGGCTACACCTTC. Protein: CASSSKGQGAPYGYTF.

This clonotype was counted at least ten times. The CDR3 here is CASSFPLRPEELFF. In DNA, the CDR3 is TGTGCCAGCAGTTTCCCCTTACGTCCCGAGGAGCTGTTTTTT. The chain carries TRBV12-3 or TRBV12-4 and TRBJ2-2; D remains unclear. The CDR3 is 14 amino acids. Trimming stripped 3 bases from V and 10 bases from J, with 15 bases between.

This clonotype was picked up many times. This CDR3 is CASSPPRDSYNEQFF. CDR3 bases: TGCGCCAGCAGCCCGCCCAGGGACTCCTACAATGAGCAGTTCTTC. The chain couples TRBV5-1 to TRBJ2-1, with a weak D call TRBD1 (5 bases). This CDR3 is 15 amino acids long. Per germline, CDR1 SGHRS and CDR2 YFSETQ. Trimming removed 4 bases at V and 0 bases at J, with 11 bases between.

This clonotype was detected a few times. The CDR3 region has the DNA TGTGCCAGCAGCTTCGGTCCGGGACAGGGAGACAATGAGCAGTTCTTC. This codes for CASSFGPGQGDNEQFF. The chain recombines TRBV11-2 with TRBJ2-1, with TRBD1 matching 9 bases. V trimming: 3 bases; J trimming: 5 bases; junction bases outside the gene matches: 8. Germline V gives CDR1 SGHAT, CDR2 FQNNGV. This CDR3 spans 16 amino acids. Full variable domain (remainder filled in from reference TRBV11-2 and TRBJ2-1): EAGVAQSPRYKIIEKRQSVAFWCNPISGHATLYWYQQILGQGPKLLIQFQNNGVVDDSQLPKDRFSAERLKGVDSTLKIQPAKLEDSAVYLCASSFGPGQGDNEQFFGPGTRLTVL.

This clonotype showed up many times. The V and J genes are TRBV7-9 and TRBJ2-5; either TRBD1 or TRBD2 may fit D (5 bases each). Germline CDR1 and CDR2: SEHNR and FQNEAQ (reference sequence). The ends were cut back, 4 bases at V and 3 bases at J, with 15 bases in the middle. This CDR3 has 15 residues. The CDR3 reads CASSYTGAIEETQYF. As DNA, the CDR3 is TGTGCCAGCAGCTATACCGGGGCGATAGAAGAGACCCAGTACTTC.

This chain links TRBV6-1 with TRBJ2-1; 10 nucleotides match TRBD1. Germline CDR1 MNHNS, CDR2 SASEGT. This CDR3 has 14 residues. With 6 bases clipped from V and 6 bases from J, the junction kept 5 bases outside the gene matches. CDR3 sequence reads: CASSLRDRGNEQFF. As DNA, the CDR3 is TGTGCCAGCAGCCTCCGGGACAGGGGCAATGAGCAGTTCTTC.

CDR3 loop: CASSLRAGGDSSYEQYF. The CDR3 DNA sequence: TGCGCCAGCAGCTTGAGGGCAGGGGGCGATAGCTCCTACGAGCAGTACTTC. The chain carries TRBV5-1 and TRBJ2-7, with 8 nucleotides matching TRBD1. Trimming at V came to 1 base and at J to 0 bases, leaving 9 bases not matched to a gene. CDR1 and CDR2 from the germline V gene are SGHRS and YFSETQ. CDR3 length: 17 residues. Using reference TRBV5-1 and TRBJ2-7 for the parts outside the CDR3, the full variable domain is KAGVTQTPRYLIKTRGQQVTLSCSPISGHRSVSWYQQTPGQGLQFLFEYFSETQRNKGNFPGRFSGRQFSNSRSEMNVSTLELGDSALYLCASSLRAGGDSSYEQYFGPGTRLTVT.

This clonotype occurred many times. The chain is built from TRBV7-2 and TRBJ2-3; D is tentatively TRBD1 or TRBD2 (5 bases each). The V gene's germline CDR1 is SGHTA and CDR2 FQGNSA. Trimming took off 5 bases at V and 5 bases at J, with 11 bases between the two ends. CDR3 length: 13 residues. CDR3 bases: TGTGCCAGCAGCCCGGGACCTAGAGATACGCAGTATTTT. Translating gives CASSPGPRDTQYF.

About this clonotype: With a much larger clone just one base away, this may be a read error. V usage is TRBV5-1 and J usage is TRBJ1-5, with D maybe TRBD1 (5 bases). Germline V gives CDR1 SGHRS, CDR2 YFSETQ. The CDR3 length is 14 residues. The CDR3 region is CASSLGGNDQPLHF. The CDR3 DNA is TGCGCCAGCAGCCTTGGGGGGAATGATCAGCCCCTGCATTTT.

The sample holds many counts of this clonotype. This rearrangement joins TRBV5-1 to TRBJ2-5; TRBD2 is a possible D gene (6 bases). CDR1 is SGHRS and CDR2 is YFSETQ in the germline V gene. This CDR3 is 15 amino acids long. Trimming cost V 0 bases and J 1 base, with 10 bases left between them. Here the CDR3 reads CASSLDGTSQETQYF. DNA for the CDR3: TGCGCCAGCAGCTTGGATGGGACTTCCCAAGAGACCCAGTACTTC.

The chain recombines TRBV25-1 with TRBJ2-1, with 10 positions matching TRBD2. Trimming cost V 4 bases and J 7 bases; bases outside gene matches: 13. This CDR3 spans 17 amino acids. Looked up from germline, CDR1 is MGHDK and CDR2 is SYGVNS. DNA of the CDR3: TGTGCCAGCAGTGGCCCTCTAGGGATAGCGGGAGGAAATGAGCAGTTCTTC. Protein sequence: CASSGPLGIAGGNEQFF.

This clonotype has a count of ten or more. The rearrangement uses TRBV20-1 and TRBJ2-1; 9 positions match TRBD1. This CDR3 is built from 15 residues. The ends lost 3 bases at V and 5 bases at J; junction bases unmatched: 8. CDR1 and CDR2 (germline): DFQATT, SNEGSKA (reference sequence). CDR3 sequence: CSASSGTGYNNEQFF. The CDR3, as DNA: TGCAGTGCTAGTTCTGGGACAGGGTATAACAATGAGCAGTTCTTC.

Turning to this clonotype: The junction differs from germline at one of its ends, possibly a read error. This rearrangement joins TRBV20-1 to TRBJ2-1; the match to TRBD1 covers 12 bases. This CDR3 has 16 residues. CDR1 DFQATT and CDR2 SNEGSKA come from the germline V gene (reference sequence). The CDR3 loop reads CCATPQSGTGGHEQFF. CDR3 nucleotides: TGCTGTGCCACTCCCCAATCGGGGACAGGGGGCCATGAGCAGTTCTTC.

This clonotype was counted a few times. The chain recombines TRBV20-1 with TRBJ2-4; maybe TRBD2 (6 bases). The germline V gene has CDR1 DFQATT and CDR2 SNEGSKA (reference sequence). CDR3 length equals 18 residues. With 6 bases removed from V and 4 bases from J, the gap between germline ends came to 28 bases. The CDR3 spells CSATHLRAAGLTKNIQYF. The CDR3 region has the DNA TGCAGTGCCACCCACCTCCGGGCGGCGGGGTTAACAAAAAACATTCAGTACTTC.

In this sample, this clonotype turned up many times. The V gene is TRBV29-1, the J gene TRBJ2-3; the match to TRBD1 covers 10 bases. The length of the CDR3 is 18 residues. Trimming at V came to 6 bases and at J to 0 bases, leaving 15 bases not matched to a gene. Germline CDR1 SQVTM, CDR2 ANQGSEA. The CDR3 sequence: CSVKSWTGGMGSTDTQYF. In DNA, the CDR3 is TGCAGCGTCAAATCGTGGACAGGGGGGATGGGAAGCACAGATACGCAGTATTTT.

This rearrangement joins TRBV27 to TRBJ2-7; no reliable D call. This CDR3 has 14 residues. V lost 3 bases and J 6 bases, leaving 15 bases between the germline ends. Germline V gene sequence: CDR1 MNHEY, CDR2 SMNVEV (reference sequence). The CDR3, as DNA: TGTGCCAGCAGTTTCTTGGGTCAGGAAGGCGAGCAGTACTTC. It specifies CASSFLGQEGEQYF.